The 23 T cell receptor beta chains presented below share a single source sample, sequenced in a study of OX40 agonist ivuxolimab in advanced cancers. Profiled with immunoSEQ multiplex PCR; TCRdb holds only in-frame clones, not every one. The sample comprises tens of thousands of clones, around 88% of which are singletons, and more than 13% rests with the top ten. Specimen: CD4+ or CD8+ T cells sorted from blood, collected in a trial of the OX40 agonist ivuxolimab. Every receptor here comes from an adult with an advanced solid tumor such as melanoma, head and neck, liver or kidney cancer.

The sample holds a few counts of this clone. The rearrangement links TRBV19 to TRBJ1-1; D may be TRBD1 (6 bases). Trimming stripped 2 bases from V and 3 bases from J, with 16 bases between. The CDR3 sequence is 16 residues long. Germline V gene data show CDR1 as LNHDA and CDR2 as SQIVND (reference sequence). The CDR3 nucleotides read TGTGCCAGTAGTATAATTGAGGGGGTTGGGCACACTGAAGCTTTCTTT. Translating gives CASSIIEGVGHTEAFF.

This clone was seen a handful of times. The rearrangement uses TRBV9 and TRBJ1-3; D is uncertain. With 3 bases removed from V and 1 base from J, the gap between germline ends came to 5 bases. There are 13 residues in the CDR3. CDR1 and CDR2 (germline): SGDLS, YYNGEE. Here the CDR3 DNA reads TGTGCCAGCAGCGGTGGGTCTGGAAACACCATATATTTT. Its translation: CASSGGSGNTIYF.

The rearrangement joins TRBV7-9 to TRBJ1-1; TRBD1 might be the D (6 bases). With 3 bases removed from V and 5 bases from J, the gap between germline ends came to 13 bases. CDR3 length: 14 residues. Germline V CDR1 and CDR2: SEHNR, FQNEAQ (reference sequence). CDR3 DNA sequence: TGTGCCAGCAGCTTTCAGGAACAGGGTACTGAAGCTTTCTTT. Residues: CASSFQEQGTEAFF.

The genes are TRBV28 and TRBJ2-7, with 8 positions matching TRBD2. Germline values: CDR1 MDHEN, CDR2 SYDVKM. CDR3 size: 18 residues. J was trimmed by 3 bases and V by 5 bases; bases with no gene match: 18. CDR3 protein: CASSPPPPASAGGYEQYV. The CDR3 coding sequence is TGTGCCAGCAGTCCTCCTCCCCCCGCCAGCGCGGGAGGCTACGAGCAGTACGTC.

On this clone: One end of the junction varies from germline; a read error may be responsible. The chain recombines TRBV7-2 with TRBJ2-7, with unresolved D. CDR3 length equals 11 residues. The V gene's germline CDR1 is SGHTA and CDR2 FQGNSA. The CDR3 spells CASSLGRVRNF. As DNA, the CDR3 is TGTGCCAGCAGCCTAGGCCGCGTCCGGAACTTC.

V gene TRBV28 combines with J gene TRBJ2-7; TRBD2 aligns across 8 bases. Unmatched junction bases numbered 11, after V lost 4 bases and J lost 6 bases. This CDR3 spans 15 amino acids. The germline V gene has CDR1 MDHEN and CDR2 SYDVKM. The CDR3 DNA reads TGTGCCAGCAGTTCTCCTCAGCGGGAGCGCTTCGAGCAGTACTTC. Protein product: CASSSPQRERFEQYF.

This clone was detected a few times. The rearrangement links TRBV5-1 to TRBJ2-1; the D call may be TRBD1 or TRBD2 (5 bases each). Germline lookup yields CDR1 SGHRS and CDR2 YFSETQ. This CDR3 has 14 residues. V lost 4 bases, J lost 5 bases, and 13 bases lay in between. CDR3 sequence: CASSPGNRNNEQFF. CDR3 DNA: TGCGCCAGCAGCCCCGGGAACAGGAACAATGAGCAGTTCTTC.

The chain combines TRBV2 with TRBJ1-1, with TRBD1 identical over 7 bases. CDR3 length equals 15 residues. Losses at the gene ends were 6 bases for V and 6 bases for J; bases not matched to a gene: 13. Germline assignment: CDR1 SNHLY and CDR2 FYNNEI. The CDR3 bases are TGTGCCAGCAGCCCTGGAGGGGGCGGTTTCTCTGAAGCTTTCTTT. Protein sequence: CASSPGGGGFSEAFF.

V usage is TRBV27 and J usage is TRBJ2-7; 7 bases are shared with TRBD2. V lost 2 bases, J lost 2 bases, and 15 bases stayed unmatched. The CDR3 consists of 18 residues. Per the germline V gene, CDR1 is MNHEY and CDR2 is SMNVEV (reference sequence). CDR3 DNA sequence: TGTGCCAGCAGTTTAACTGGACTAGTTGATACCATCCCCTACGAGCAGTACTTC. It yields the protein CASSLTGLVDTIPYEQYF.

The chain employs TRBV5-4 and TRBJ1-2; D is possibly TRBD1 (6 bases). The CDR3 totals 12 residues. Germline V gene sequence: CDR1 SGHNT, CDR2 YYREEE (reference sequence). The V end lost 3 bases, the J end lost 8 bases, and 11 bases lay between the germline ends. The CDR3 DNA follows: TGTGCCAGCAGCTCTACAGGGACAGGCTACACCTTC. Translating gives CASSSTGTGYTF. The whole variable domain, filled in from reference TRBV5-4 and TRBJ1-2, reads ETGVTQSPTHLIKTRGQQVTLRCSSQSGHNTVSWYQQALGQGPQFIFQYYREEENGRGNFPPRFSGLQFPNYSSELNVNALELDDSALYLCASSSTGTGYTFGSGTRLTVV.

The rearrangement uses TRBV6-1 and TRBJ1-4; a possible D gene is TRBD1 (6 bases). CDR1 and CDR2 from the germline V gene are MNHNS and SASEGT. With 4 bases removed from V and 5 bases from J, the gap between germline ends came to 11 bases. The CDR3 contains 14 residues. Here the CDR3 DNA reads TGTGCCAGCAGTGCTTTCGGACAGAATGAAAAACTGTTTTTT. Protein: CASSAFGQNEKLFF.

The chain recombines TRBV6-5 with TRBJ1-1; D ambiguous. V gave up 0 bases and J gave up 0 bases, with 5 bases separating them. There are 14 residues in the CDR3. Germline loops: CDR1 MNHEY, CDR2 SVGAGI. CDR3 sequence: CASSYSAMNTEAFF. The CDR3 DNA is TGTGCCAGCAGTTACTCAGCCATGAACACTGAAGCTTTCTTT.

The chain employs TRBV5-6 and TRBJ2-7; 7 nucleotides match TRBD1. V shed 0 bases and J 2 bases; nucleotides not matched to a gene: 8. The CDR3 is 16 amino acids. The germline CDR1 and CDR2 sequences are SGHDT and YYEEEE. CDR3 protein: CASSLEGRGLPYEQYF. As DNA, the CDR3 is TGTGCCAGCAGCTTGGAGGGCAGGGGGTTACCCTACGAGCAGTACTTC. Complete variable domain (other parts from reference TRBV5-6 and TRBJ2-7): DAGVTQSPTHLIKTRGQQVTLRCSPKSGHDTVSWYQQALGQGPQFIFQYYEEEERQRGNFPDRFSGHQFPNYSSELNVNALLLGDSALYLCASSLEGRGLPYEQYFGPGTRLTVT.

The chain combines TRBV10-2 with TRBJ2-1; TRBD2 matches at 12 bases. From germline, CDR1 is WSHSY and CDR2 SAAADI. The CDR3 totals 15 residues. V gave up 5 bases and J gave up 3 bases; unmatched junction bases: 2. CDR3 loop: CASSPTSGGYNEQFF. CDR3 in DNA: TGCGCCAGCAGTCCGACTAGCGGGGGCTACAATGAGCAGTTCTTC.

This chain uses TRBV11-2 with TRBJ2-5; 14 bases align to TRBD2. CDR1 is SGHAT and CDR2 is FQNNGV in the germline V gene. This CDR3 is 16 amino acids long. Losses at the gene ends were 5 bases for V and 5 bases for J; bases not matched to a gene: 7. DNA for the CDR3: TGTGCCAGCAGCCCGACTAGCGGGGGGGCCGGTGAGACCCAGTACTTC. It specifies CASSPTSGGAGETQYF.

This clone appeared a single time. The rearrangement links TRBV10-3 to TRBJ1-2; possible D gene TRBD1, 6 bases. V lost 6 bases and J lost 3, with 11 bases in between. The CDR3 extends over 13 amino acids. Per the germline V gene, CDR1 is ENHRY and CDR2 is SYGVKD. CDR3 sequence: CAISHEGDYGYTF. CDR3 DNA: TGTGCCATCAGCCATGAGGGGGACTATGGCTACACCTTC.

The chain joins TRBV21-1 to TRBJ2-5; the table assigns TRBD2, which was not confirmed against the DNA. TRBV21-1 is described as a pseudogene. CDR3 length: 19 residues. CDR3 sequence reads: CASSNPGLAGVKREETQYF. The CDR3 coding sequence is TGTGCCAGCAGCAACCCGGGACTAGCGGGAGTAAAGCGTGAAGAGACCCAGTACTTC.

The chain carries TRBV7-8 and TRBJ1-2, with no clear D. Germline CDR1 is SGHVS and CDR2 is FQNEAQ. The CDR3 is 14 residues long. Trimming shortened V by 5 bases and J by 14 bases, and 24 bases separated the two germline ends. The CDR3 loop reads CASSPKVTDSTLTF. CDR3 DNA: TGTGCCAGCAGCCCAAAGGTCACAGATTCCACTCTGACCTTC.

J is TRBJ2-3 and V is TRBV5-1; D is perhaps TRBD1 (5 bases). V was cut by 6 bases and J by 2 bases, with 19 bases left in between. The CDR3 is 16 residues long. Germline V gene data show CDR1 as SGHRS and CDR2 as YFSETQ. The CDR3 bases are TGCGCCAGCACCACCCAGGGTACCGCCAACACAGATACGCAGTATTTT. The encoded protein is CASTTQGTANTDTQYF.

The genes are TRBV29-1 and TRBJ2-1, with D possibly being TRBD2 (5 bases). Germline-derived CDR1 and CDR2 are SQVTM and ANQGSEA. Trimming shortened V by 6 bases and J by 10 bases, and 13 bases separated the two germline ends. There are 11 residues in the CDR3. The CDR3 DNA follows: TGCAGCGTGGCTGGGGAGCGGGAGCAGTTCTTC. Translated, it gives CSVAGEREQFF.

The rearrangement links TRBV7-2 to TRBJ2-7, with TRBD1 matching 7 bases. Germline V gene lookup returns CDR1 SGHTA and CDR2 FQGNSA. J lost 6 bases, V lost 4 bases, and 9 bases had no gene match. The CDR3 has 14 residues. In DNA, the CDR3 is TGTGCCAGCAGCTCTGGAAGGGGGCACGGCGAGCAGTACTTC. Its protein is CASSSGRGHGEQYF. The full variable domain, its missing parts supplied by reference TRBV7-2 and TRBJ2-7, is GAGVSQSPSNKVTEKGKDVELRCDPISGHTALYWYRQSLGQGLEFLIYFQGNSAPDKSGLPSDRFSAERTGGSVSTLTIQRTQQEDSAVYLCASSSGRGHGEQYFGPGTRLTVT.

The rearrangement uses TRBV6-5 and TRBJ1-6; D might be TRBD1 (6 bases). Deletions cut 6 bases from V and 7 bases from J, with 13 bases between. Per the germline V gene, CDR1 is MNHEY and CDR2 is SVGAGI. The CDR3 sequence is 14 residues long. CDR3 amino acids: CASRKQGGNSPLHF. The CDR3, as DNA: TGTGCCAGCAGAAAACAGGGAGGGAATTCACCCCTCCACTTT.

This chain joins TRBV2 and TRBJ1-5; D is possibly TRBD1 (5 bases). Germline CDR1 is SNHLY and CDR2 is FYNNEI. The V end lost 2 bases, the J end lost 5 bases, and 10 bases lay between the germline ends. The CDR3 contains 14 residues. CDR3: CASSELRGDQPQHF. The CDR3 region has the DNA TGTGCCAGCAGTGAACTTAGAGGGGATCAGCCCCAGCATTTT.